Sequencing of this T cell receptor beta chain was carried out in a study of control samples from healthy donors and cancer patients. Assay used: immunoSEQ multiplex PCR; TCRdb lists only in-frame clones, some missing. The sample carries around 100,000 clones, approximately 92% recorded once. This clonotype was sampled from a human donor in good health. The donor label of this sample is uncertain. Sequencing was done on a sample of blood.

Here the CDR3 reads CASSLPGQGGSPLHF. The CDR3 nucleotides are TGTGCCAGTAGTCTTCCGGGACAGGGTGGTTCACCCCTCCACTTT. The chain recombines TRBV19 with TRBJ1-6, with 9 bases that match TRBD1. The CDR3 totals 15 residues. The ends lost 5 bases at V and 9 bases at J; junction bases unmatched: 8. CDR1 and CDR2 from the germline V gene are LNHDA and SQIVND (reference sequence).